This TCR beta chain was profiled in a study of blood T cell repertoires in COVID-19. About the study: The analysed material was cDNA or gDNA that came from T cells, B-cell-depleted T cells, or PBMCs.

TCRdb keeps only in-frame clones here, not all; method: immunoSEQ multiplex PCR. The table includes 250,000 to 350,000 clones, over 80% detected once. Germline CDR1 MNHEY, CDR2 SMNVEV (reference sequence). The ends lost 8 bases at V and 3 bases at J; junction bases unmatched: 8. CDR3 length: 15 amino acids. The source material was peripheral blood. The TCR comes from a woman in her forties or fifties with COVID-19, enrolled during active disease. The V call is TRBV27, the J call TRBJ2-1, with TRBD1 identical over 9 bases. The CDR3 DNA reads as TGTGCCAGCTCGGACCACAGGGGGCGCTACAATGAGCAGTTCTTC. Amino acid sequence: CASSDHRGRYNEQFF.